This entry features one T cell receptor (beta chain) sequence. This specimen comes from a study of blood T cell repertoires in COVID-19. Study at large: Researchers got acute and convalescent COVID-19 samples from the United States, Italy and Spain. PBMCs, B-cell-depleted T cells, or T cells provided the cDNA or gDNA that made up the material.

As originally analysed: Amplification of reference gene primers was used by the study to estimate nucleated cell counts. Measured with immunoSEQ multiplex PCR; TCRdb has only the in-frame clones, and not every one. Clone size and V and J calls were adopted from that table, with D and trimming inferred from the DNA. The sample holds about 210,000 clones, 70% to 90% seen once. The CDR3 sequence is 14 residues long. Germline V gives CDR1 SGHTS, CDR2 YDEGEE. Deletions cut 3 bases from V and 6 bases from J, with 13 bases between. The V and J genes are TRBV5-8 and TRBJ1-5, with D possibly matching TRBD1 (6 bases). The clonotype was recovered from a woman aged 45-65 years with active or convalescent COVID-19. The sample was peripheral blood. The CDR3 region is CASSSTQGSQPQHF. The CDR3 nucleotides are TGTGCCAGCAGCTCTACCCAGGGGAGTCAGCCCCAGCATTTT.